This T cell receptor beta chain was sequenced for a study of cytomegalovirus exposure and HLA in healthy donors. Study-level findings and limits: Later analysis associated a missense DCLRE1C variant with TCR beta V- and J-gene trimming.

This cohort consisted of healthy bone marrow donors. V lost 2 bases to trimming and J lost 6 bases, with 13 bases between them. The CDR3 is 14 amino acids. CDR1 and CDR2 (germline): SGHTA, FQGNSA. The PCR ran on 60 Vbeta and 13 Jbeta primers. Assay used: immunoSEQ multiplex PCR; TCRdb lists only in-frame clones, some missing. The table includes over 200,000 clones, approximately 70% detected once. Remarks on this clone: What it binds is unknown.

Sequencing was performed on PBMCs. The V call is TRBV7-2, the J call TRBJ1-1; D is perhaps TRBD1 (6 bases). The sequence came from a man between 35 and 55 years old in good health and CMV-seropositive. The CDR3 nucleotides read TGTGCCAGCAGCTTACGGGACAAGGGAGCTGAAGCTTTCTTT. Its translation is CASSLRDKGAEAFF.